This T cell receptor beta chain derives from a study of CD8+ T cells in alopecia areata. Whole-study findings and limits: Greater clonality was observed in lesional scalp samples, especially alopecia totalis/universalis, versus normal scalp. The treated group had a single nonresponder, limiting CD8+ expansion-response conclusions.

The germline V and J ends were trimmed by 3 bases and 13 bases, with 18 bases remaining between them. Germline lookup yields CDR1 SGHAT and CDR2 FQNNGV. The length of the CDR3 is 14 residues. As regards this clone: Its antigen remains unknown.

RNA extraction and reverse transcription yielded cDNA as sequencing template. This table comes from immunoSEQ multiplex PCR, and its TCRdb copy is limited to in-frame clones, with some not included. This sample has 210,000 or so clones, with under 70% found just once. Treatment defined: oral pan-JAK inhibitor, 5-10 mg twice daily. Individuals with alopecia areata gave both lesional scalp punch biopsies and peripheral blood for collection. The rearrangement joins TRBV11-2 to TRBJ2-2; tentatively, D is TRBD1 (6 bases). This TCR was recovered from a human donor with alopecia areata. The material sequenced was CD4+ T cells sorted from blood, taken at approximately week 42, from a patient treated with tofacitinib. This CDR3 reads CASSLGTTGSGLFF. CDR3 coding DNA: TGTGCCAGCAGCTTGGGTACAACAGGGAGTGGGCTGTTTTTT.